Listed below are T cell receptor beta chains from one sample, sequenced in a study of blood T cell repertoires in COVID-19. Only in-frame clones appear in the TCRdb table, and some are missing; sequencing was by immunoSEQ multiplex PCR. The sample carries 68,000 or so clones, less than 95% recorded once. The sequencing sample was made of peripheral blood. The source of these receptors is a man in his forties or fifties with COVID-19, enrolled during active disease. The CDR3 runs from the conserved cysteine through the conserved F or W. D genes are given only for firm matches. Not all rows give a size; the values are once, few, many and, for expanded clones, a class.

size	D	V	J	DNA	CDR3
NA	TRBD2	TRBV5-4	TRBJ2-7	TGTGCCAGCAGGGACGGACTAGCGGGAGCTCGTAGTCTTTACGAGCAGTACTTC	CASRDGLAGARSLYEQYF
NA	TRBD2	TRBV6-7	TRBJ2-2	TGTGCCAGCAGTGCCTCGGTAGCGGGAGCAACCGCGAACACCGGGGAGCTGTTTTTT	CASSASVAGATANTGELFF
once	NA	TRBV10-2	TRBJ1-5	TGCGCCAGCAGTGAATCCCCAGGGGTAGCGCCCCAGCATTTT	CASSESPGVAPQHF
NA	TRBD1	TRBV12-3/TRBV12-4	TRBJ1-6	TGTGCCAGCTCTAGGGACAGGGATTCACCCCTCCACTTT	CASSRDRDSPLHF
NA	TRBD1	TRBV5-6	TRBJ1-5	TGTGCCAGCAGCCGTGGACAGGGGGACGGTCAGCCCCAGCATTTT	CASSRGQGDGQPQHF
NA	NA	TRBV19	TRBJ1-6	TGTGCCAGTAGTAAACAGGTCAATTCACCCCTCCACTTT	CASSKQVNSPLHF
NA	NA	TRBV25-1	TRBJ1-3	TGTGCCAGCAGTAACAGGGTATCTGGAAACACCATATATTTT	CASSNRVSGNTIYF
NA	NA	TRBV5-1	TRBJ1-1	TGCGCCAGCAGCTTAAGGGGAGGCACTGAAGCTTTCTTT	CASSLRGGTEAFF
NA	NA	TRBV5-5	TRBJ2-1	TGTGCCAGCAGCTTGCTAGCGATCTACAATGAGCAGTTCTTC	CASSLLAIYNEQFF
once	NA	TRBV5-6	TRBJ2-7	TGTGCCAGCAGCCCGGTGGTGGGGAGCTCCTACGAGCAGTACTTC	CASSPVVGSSYEQYF
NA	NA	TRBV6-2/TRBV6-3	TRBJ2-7	TGTGCCAGCAGTTACCCTGGCGGCTCCTACGAGCAGTACTTC	CASSYPGGSYEQYF
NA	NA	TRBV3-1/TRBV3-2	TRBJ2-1	TGTGCCAGCAGCCAACTAGTTGGATATGAGCAGTTCTTC	CASSQLVGYEQFF
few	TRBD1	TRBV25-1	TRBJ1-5	TGTGCCAGCAGTGGAGGACAGGGGAACAATCAGCCCCAGCATTTT	CASSGGQGNNQPQHF
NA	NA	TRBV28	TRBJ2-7	TGTGCCAGCGCGATAGACTACGAGCAGTACTTC	CASAIDYEQYF
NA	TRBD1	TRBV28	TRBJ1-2	TGTGCCACCCGGACAGGGGTGGACTATGGCTACACCTTC	CATRTGVDYGYTF
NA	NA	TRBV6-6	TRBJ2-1	TGTGCCAGCAGCCCGGTGGGGGGCAATGAGCAGTTCTTC	CASSPVGGNEQFF
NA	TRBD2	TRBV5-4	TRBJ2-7	TGTGCCAGCAGCTTGTTAGCGGGAGAATCCAACGAGCAGTACTTC	CASSLLAGESNEQYF
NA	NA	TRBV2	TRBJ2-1	TGTGCCAGCAGCCCCCCTGGTGGCACGGGATACAATGAGCAGTTCTTC	CASSPPGGTGYNEQFF
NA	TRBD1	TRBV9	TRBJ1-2	TGTGCCAGCAGCTTACGGGACAGGGGTTTGTCTGGCTACACCTTC	CASSLRDRGLSGYTF
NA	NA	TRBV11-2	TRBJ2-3	TGTGCCAGCAGCTTTGTGAGACAGAAGAGCACAGATACGCAGTATTTT	CASSFVRQKSTDTQYF
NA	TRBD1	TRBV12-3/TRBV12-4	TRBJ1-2	TGTGCCAGCAGCGACAGGGGTTATGGCTACACCTTC	CASSDRGYGYTF
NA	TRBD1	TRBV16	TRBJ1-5	TGTGCCAGCAGCCAAGGGACAGGGGAACCCTCAGGCAATCAGCCCCAGCATTTT	CASSQGTGEPSGNQPQHF
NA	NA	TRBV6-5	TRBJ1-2	NA	CASSSSTGPHYGYTF
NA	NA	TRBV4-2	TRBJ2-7	TGTGCCAGCAGCCAAGTGGGCACCTACTCCTACGAGCAGTACTTC	CASSQVGTYSYEQYF
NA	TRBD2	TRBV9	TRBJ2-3	TGTGCCAGCAGCGTGGGACTAGCGGCGACAGATACGCAGTATTTT	CASSVGLAATDTQYF
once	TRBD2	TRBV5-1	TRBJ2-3	TGCGCCAGCAGCTTGCTAGCGGGAGGGGAAGATACGCAGTATTTT	CASSLLAGGEDTQYF
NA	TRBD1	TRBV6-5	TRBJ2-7	TGTGCCAGCAGGTGGACAGGGTATGGGCCATACGAGCAGTACTTC	CASRWTGYGPYEQYF
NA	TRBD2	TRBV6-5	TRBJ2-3	TGTGCCAGCAGTTACCTCAGCGGGAGCGGCACAGATACGCAGTATTTT	CASSYLSGSGTDTQYF
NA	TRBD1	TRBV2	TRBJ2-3	TGTGCCAGCACTTTAGGACAGGGCACAGATACGCAGTATTTT	CASTLGQGTDTQYF
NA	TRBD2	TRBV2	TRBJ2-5	TGTGCCAGCAGACTTCAGCGGGAGGGCCGAGAGACCCAGTACTTC	CASRLQREGRETQYF
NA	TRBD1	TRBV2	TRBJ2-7	TGTGCCAGCAGGGGGACAGTCCACGAGCAGTACTTC	CASRGTVHEQYF
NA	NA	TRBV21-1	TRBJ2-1	TGTGCCAGCTTAGCGGGGCGCTCCTACAATGAGCAGTTCTTC	CASLAGRSYNEQFF
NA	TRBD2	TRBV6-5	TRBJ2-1	TGTGCCAGCAGTTACACGAGCGGGAGAATACATGAGCAGTTCTTC	CASSYTSGRIHEQFF
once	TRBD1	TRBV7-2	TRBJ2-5	TGTGCCAGCAGCTACGACAGGGGGCCGGAGACCCAGTACTTC	CASSYDRGPETQYF
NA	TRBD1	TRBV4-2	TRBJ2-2	TGTGCCAGCAGCCATAACCGGGACAGGAACACCGGGGAGCTGTTTTTT	CASSHNRDRNTGELFF
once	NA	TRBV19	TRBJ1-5	TGTGCCAGTAGTAAACAGGGAGACAATCAGCCCCAGCATTTT	CASSKQGDNQPQHF
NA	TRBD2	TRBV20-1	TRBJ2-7	TGCAGTGCTAGTGGTACTAGCGGGTGGTCCTACGAGCAGTACTTC	CSASGTSGWSYEQYF
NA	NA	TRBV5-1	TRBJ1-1	TGCGCCAGCAGCTTGGTAGGTAGGGGCGAAGCTTTCTTT	CASSLVGRGEAFF
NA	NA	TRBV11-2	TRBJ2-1	TGTGCCAGCAGCTCCCAGGGTAGTAGGCAGTTCTTC	CASSSQGSRQFF
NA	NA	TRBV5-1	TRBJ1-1	TGCGCCAGCAGCCTTTCTTGGACAGACACTGAAGCTTTCTTT	CASSLSWTDTEAFF
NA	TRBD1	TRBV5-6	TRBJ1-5	TGTGCCAGCACCCTGGGACAGGCATCTCAGCCCCAGCATTTT	CASTLGQASQPQHF
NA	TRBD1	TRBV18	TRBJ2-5	TGTGCCAGCTCAGAGGACAGGGGGCCGGAGACCCAGTACTTC	CASSEDRGPETQYF
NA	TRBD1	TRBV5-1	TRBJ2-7	TGCGCCAGCAGCTTGATACAGGGGTTAGACGAGCAGTGCTTC	CASSLIQGLDEQCF
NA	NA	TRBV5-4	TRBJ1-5	TGTGCCAGCAGCTTGGGAGTCGGGGGCAATCAGCCCCAGCATTTT	CASSLGVGGNQPQHF
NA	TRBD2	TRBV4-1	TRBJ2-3	TGCGCCAGCAGCCAAGCTTCGGGAGGAACGCAGTATTTT	CASSQASGGTQYF
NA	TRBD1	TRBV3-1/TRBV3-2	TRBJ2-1	TGTGCCAGCAGCCAGAAGACAGGGGGTCCCTACAATGAGCAGTTCTTC	CASSQKTGGPYNEQFF
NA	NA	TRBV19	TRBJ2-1	TGTGCCAGTAGTATTTCATCCAGTATCCCCTACAATGAGCAGTTCTTC	CASSISSSIPYNEQFF
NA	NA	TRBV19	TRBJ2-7	TGTGCCAGTAGTATTTCAGTCCGCTACGAGCAGTACTTC	CASSISVRYEQYF
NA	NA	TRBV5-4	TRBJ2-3	TGTGCCAGCAGCTTGGAACAGAGGGGCACAGATACGCAGTATTTT	CASSLEQRGTDTQYF
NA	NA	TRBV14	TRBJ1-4	TGTGCCAGCAGCCAAGATTATCAGGGAAGAATTAATGAAAAACTGTTTTTT	CASSQDYQGRINEKLFF
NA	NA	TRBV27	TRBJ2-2	TGTGCCAGCAGTTTATCTCGGGGTATGGGGGAGCTGTTTTTT	CASSLSRGMGELFF
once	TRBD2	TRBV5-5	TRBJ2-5	TGTGCCAGCAGCGCCGGACTAGCGGGACTTAGGGGAGAGACCCAGTACTTC	CASSAGLAGLRGETQYF
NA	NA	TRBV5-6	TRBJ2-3	TGTGCCAGCAGCAGACACCCCACAGATACGCAGTATTTT	CASSRHPTDTQYF
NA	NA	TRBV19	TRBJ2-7	TGTGCCAGTAGTATCGTGACTATCTATGGAACCTACGAGCAGTACTTC	CASSIVTIYGTYEQYF
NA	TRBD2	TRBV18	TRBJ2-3	TGTGCCAGCTCACCATCAACTAGCGGGAGGTACCTCACAGATACGCAGTATTTT	CASSPSTSGRYLTDTQYF